This T cell receptor (beta chain) was sequenced during a study of T cell clones after liver transplantation. Study in general: Three of the eight recipients were HCV-positive; the rest had non-autoimmune, non-viral transplant indications. Study results and limitations: In two subjects, few donor cells limited the measurable donor-reactive repertoire. Small, mixed patient groups and varying post-transplant times limit these conclusions. Rather than being deleted, graft donor-reactive T cells may have moved into the graft.

The V end lost 5 bases, the J end lost 9 bases, and 11 bases lay between the germline ends. Germline-derived CDR1 and CDR2 are SGHTA and FQGTGA. The CDR3 is 12 amino acids. Generated by immunoSEQ multiplex PCR, the TCRdb table keeps only in-frame clones and is missing some. This sample yields about 6,100 clones, of which 65% to 80% are seen a single time; 35% to 40% belongs to the top ten. Regarding this clone: Its antigen is unidentified.

The sequence came from a human patient who received a liver transplant. Certain T cells may be donor cells from the graft. This chain links TRBV7-3 with TRBJ2-1; D is uncertain. Sequencing used CD8+ T cells from blood, obtained 24 months after liver transplant. CDR3 loop: CASSPGSGEQFF. The CDR3, as DNA: TGTGCCAGCAGCCCCGGGTCGGGTGAGCAGTTCTTC. The full variable domain, with the rest looked up from reference TRBV7-3 and TRBJ2-1, is GAGVSQTPSNKVTEKGKYVELRCDPISGHTALYWYRQSLGQGPEFLIYFQGTGAADDSGLPNDRFFAVRPEGSVSTLKIQRTERGDSAVYLCASSPGSGEQFFGPGTRLTVL.